This T cell receptor (beta chain) was profiled in a study of T cell changes during pregnancy in multiple sclerosis. The data were produced by immunoSEQ multiplex PCR, yet TCRdb's version contains in-frame clones alone and is incomplete. The data show about 48,000 clones, with about 93% seen just once and over 0.45% held by the top ten. Trimming removed 3 bases from V and 1 base from J, with 7 bases in between. The CDR3 is made up of 14 amino acids. Germline V gene sequence: CDR1 SGHAT, CDR2 FQDESV (reference sequence). The chain recombines TRBV11-1 with TRBJ2-4; maybe TRBD1 (6 bases). The sequences come from CD4+ T cells from peripheral blood mononuclear cells, collected in the first trimester of pregnancy. This TCR was recovered from a female donor with multiple sclerosis, enrolled in a pregnancy study. This CDR3 reads CASSFQGAKNIQYF. Written as DNA, the CDR3 is TGTGCCAGCAGCTTTCAGGGGGCCAAAAACATTCAGTACTTC.